The clone carrying this T cell receptor (beta chain) turned up a few times. The record originates from a study of blood T cell repertoires in COVID-19. The wider study: PBMCs, B-cell-depleted T cells, or T cells were the source of the cDNA or gDNA that made up the material.

Germline CDR1 reads SGHRS; CDR2 reads YFSETQ. Trimming shortened V by 0 bases and J by 4 bases, and 14 bases separated the two germline ends. The CDR3 is made up of 15 amino acids. Some clones are missing from TCRdb's copy, which holds only in-frame ones; the method was immunoSEQ multiplex PCR. Among about 120,000 clones, roughly 76% were seen once, and the ten largest hold about 10%. The sequenced sample was peripheral blood. The clonotype originates from a human donor in a cohort sampled during active COVID-19. The chain is built from TRBV5-1 and TRBJ2-7; a possible D gene is TRBD2 (6 bases). CDR3 amino acids: CASSLGSGSLYEQYF. For the CDR3, the DNA is TGCGCCAGCAGCTTGGGGAGCGGGTCTTTATACGAGCAGTACTTC.